This record concerns one TCR beta chain sequence. Its antigen is as yet unknown. These data belong to a study of blood T cells in healthy people across ages. The authors ran a second PCR of roughly 6 to 12 cycles using a sample-barcoded 5' primer and a J-beta primer mix. TCRdb re-called the 5' RACE reads through MiXCR, storing one row per CDR3 protein. This table has 730,000 or so distinct CDR3 sequences, 35% to 45% appearing once. Peripheral blood was drawn, about 9.7 milliliters per donor. The CDR3 is 12 amino acids. Notes on the study in general: TCR beta diversity per million T cells fell roughly linearly with age. The study found TCR beta diversity correlated strongly with naive T cell percentage. Estimates of total diversity, which came from one million sequenced T cells, were considered to be underestimates.

This chain uses TRBV12-3 or TRBV12-4 with TRBJ2-1; no clear D gene. The last part of the DNA fits TRBJ2-7 better; the J call may be wrong. Specimen: blood. The source of this sequence is a woman aged 60-75 years in good health. The CDR3 nucleotides read TGTGCCAGCAGCAACCGCTACAATGAGCAGTACTTC. This encodes CASSNRYNEQYF.